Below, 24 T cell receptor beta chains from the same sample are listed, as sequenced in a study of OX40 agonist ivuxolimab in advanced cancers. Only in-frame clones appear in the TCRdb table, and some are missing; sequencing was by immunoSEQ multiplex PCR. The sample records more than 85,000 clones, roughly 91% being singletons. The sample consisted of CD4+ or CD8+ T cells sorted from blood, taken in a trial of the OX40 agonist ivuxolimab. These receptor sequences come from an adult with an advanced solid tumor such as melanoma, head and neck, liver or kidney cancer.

The CDR3 loop is CASSQGSRLQETQYF. The CDR3 DNA reads TGTGCCAGCAGCCAAGGGTCGCGGCTTCAAGAGACCCAGTACTTC. The chain is built from TRBV4-2 and TRBJ2-5; D is ambiguous. Trimming left V 1 base short and J 2 bases short, with 11 bases between. The germline V gene encodes CDR1 LGHNA and CDR2 YNFKEQ. This CDR3 has 15 residues.

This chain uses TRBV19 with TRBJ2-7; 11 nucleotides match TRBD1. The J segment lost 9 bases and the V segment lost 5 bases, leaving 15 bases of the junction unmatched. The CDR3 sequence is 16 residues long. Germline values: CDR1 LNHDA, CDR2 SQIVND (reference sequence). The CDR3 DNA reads TGTGCCAGTAGTTCAGCCCCGGGACAGGGGGATTCAAGGCAGTACTTC. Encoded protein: CASSSAPGQGDSRQYF.

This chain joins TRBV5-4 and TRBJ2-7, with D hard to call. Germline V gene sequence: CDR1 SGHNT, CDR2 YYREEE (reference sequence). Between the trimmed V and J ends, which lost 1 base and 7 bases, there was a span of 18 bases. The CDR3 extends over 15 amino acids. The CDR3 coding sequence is TGTGCCAGCAGCTTGTCGGCTAACCCTGTGGGTGAGCAGTACTTC. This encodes CASSLSANPVGEQYF.

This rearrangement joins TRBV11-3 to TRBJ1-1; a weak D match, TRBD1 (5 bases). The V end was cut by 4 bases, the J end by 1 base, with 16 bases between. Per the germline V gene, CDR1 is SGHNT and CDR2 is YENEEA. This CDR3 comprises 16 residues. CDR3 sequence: CASSSSQGFGNTEAFF. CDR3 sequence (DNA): TGTGCCAGCAGCTCTTCTCAGGGTTTCGGGAACACTGAAGCTTTCTTT.

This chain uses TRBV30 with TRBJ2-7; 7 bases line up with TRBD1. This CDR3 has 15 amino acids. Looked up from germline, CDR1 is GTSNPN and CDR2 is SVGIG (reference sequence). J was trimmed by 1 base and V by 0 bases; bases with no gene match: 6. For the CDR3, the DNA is TGTGCCTGGAGTGTTCGAGGGGGCTGGTCCTACGAGCAGTACTTC. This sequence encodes CAWSVRGGWSYEQYF.

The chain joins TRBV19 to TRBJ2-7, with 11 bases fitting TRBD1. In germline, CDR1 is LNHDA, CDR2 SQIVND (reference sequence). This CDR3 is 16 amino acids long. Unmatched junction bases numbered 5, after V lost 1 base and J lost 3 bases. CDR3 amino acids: CASSIAGQGGLYEQYF. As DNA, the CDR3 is TGTGCCAGTAGTATAGCGGGACAGGGGGGCCTCTACGAGCAGTACTTC.

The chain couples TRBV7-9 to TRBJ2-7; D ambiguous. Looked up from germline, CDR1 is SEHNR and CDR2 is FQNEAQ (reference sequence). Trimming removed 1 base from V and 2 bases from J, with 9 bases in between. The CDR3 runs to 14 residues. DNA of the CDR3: TGTGCCAGCAGCTTAGGCGTTTCTACCTACGAGCAGTACTTC. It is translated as CASSLGVSTYEQYF.

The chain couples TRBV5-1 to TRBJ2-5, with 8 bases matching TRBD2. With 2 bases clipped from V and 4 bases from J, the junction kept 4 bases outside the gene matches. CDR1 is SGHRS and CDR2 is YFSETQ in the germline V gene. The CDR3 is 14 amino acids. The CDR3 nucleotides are TGCGCCAGCAGCTTAGCGGGAGTGTCAGAGACCCAGTACTTC. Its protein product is CASSLAGVSETQYF. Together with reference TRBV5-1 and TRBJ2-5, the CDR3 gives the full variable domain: KAGVTQTPRYLIKTRGQQVTLSCSPISGHRSVSWYQQTPGQGLQFLFEYFSETQRNKGNFPGRFSGRQFSNSRSEMNVSTLELGDSALYLCASSLAGVSETQYFGPGTRLLVL.

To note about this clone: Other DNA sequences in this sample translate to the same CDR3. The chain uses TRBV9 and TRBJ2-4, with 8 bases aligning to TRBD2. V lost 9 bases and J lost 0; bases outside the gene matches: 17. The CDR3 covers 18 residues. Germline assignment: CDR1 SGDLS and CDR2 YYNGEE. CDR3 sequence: CATQRTGEAGGAKNIQYF. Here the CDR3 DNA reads TGTGCCACCCAGCGTACGGGCGAGGCGGGGGGAGCCAAAAACATTCAGTACTTC.

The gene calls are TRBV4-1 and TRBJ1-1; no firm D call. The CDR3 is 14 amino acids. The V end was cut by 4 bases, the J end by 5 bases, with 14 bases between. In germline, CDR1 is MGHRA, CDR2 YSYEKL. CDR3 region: CASSRLGVGTEAFF. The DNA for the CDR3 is TGCGCCAGCAGCCGACTAGGTGTGGGAACTGAAGCTTTCTTT.

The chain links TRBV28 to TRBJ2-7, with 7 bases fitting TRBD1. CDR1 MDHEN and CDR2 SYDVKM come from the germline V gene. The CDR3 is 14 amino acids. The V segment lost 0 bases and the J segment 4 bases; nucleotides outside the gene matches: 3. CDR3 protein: CASSLWDRKYEQYF. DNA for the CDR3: TGTGCCAGCAGTTTATGGGACAGGAAATACGAGCAGTACTTC.

CDR3 nucleotide sequence: TGTGCCAGCAGCGGTGCGGCAGGCGTCTACAATGAGCAGTTCTTC. Protein product: CASSGAAGVYNEQFF. V usage is TRBV5-8 and J usage is TRBJ2-1; no reliable D call. This CDR3 has 15 residues. V was clipped by 4 bases and J by 3 bases, with 14 bases between them. Germline CDR1 reads SGHTS; CDR2 reads YDEGEE.

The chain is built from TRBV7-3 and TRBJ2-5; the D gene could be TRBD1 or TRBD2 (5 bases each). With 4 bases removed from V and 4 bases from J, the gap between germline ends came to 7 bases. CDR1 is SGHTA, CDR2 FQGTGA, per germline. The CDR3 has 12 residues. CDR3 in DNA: TGTGCCAGCAGCTGGGGGTCAGAGACCCAGTACTTC. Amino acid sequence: CASSWGSETQYF. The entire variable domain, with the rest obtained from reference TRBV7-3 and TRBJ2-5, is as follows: GAGVSQTPSNKVTEKGKYVELRCDPISGHTALYWYRQSLGQGPEFLIYFQGTGAADDSGLPNDRFFAVRPEGSVSTLKIQRTERGDSAVYLCASSWGSETQYFGPGTRLLVL.

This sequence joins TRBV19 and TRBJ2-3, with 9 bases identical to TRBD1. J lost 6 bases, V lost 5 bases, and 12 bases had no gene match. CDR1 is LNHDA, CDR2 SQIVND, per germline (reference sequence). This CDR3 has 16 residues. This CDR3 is CASSPRTGDHLDTQYF. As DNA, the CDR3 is TGTGCCAGTAGTCCCCGGACAGGGGACCATCTGGATACGCAGTATTTT.

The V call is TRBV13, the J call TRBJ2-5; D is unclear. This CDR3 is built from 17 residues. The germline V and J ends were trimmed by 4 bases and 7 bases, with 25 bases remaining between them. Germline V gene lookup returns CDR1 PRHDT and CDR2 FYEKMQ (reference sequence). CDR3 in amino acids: CASSSRLGLTRYGTQYF. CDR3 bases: TGTGCCAGCAGCTCCAGGTTGGGCCTAACGAGGTATGGGACCCAGTACTTC. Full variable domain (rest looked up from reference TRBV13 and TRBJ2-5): AAGVIQSPRHLIKEKRETATLKCYPIPRHDTVYWYQQGPGQDPQFLISFYEKMQSDKGSIPDRFSAQQFSDYHSELNMSSLELGDSALYFCASSSRLGLTRYGTQYFGPGTRLLVL.

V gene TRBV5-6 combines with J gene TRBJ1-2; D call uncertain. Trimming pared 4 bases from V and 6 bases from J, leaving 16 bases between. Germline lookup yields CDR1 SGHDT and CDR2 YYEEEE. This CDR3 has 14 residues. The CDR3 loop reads CASSPSGRYHGYTF. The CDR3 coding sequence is TGTGCCAGCAGCCCGTCGGGCAGGTATCATGGCTACACCTTC.

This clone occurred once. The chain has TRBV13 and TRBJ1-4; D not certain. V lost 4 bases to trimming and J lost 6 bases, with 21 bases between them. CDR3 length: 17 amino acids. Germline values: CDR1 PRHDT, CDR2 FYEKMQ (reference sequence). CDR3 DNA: TGTGCCAGCAGCTCCCGTTCGCGGCGGGGTAGGGATGAAAAACTGTTTTTT. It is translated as CASSSRSRRGRDEKLFF.

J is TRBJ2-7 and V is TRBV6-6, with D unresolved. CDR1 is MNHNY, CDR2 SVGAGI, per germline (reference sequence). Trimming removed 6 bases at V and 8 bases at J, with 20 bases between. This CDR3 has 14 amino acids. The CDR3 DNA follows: TGTGCCAGCAGAGAACTCGACCGATCCCCCCAGCAGTACTTC. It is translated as CASRELDRSPQQYF.

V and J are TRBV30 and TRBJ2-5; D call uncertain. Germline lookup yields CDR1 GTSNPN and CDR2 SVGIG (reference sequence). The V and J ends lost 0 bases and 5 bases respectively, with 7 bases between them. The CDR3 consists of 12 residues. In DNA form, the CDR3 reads TGTGCCTGGAGTGTAATTTCGGAGACCCAGTACTTC. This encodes CAWSVISETQYF.

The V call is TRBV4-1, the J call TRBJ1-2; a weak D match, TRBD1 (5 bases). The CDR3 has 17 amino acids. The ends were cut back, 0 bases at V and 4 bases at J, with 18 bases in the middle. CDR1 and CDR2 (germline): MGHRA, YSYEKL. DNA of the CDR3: TGCGCCAGCAGCCAAGATGCTGCAGGGACGGACCCCTATGGCTACACCTTC. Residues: CASSQDAAGTDPYGYTF.

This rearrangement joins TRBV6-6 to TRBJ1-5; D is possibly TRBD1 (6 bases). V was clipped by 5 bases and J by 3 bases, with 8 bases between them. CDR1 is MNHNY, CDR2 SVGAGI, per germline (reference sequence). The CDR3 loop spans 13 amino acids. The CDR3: CASSTGYNQPQHF. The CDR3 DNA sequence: TGTGCCAGCAGTACAGGGTACAATCAGCCCCAGCATTTT.

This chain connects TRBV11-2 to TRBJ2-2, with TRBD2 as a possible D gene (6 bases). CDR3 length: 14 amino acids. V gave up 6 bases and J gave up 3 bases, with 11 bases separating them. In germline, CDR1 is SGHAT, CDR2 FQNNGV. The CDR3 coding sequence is TGTGCCAGCAGGGAGACTAGTTACACCGGGGAGCTGTTTTTT. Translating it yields CASRETSYTGELFF.

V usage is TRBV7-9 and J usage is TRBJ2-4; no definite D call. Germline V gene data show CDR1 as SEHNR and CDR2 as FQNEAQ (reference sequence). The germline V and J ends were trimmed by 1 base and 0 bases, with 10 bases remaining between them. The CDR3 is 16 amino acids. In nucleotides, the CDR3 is TGTGCCAGCAGCTTAGAGGGAAGCCTAGCCAAAAACATTCAGTACTTC. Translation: CASSLEGSLAKNIQYF.

DNA of the CDR3: TGTGCCAGCAGTCCCGGGACAGGGGCTGGAAACACCATATATTTT. Translated, it gives CASSPGTGAGNTIYF. The chain carries TRBV28 and TRBJ1-3, with TRBD1 matching 10 bases. This CDR3 has 15 residues. With V trimmed by 5 bases and J by 2 bases, 3 bases remained unmatched. CDR1 is MDHEN, CDR2 SYDVKM, per germline.